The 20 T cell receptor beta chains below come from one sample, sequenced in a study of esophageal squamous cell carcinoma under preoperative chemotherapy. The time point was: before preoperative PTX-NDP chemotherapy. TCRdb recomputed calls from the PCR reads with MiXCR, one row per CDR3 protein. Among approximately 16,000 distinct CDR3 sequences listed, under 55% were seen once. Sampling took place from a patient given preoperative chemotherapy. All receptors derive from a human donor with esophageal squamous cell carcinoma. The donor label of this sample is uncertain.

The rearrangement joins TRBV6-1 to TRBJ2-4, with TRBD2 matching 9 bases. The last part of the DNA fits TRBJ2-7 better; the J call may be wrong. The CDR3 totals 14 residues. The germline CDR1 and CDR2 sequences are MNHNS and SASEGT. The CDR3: CASSLAGQTYEQYF. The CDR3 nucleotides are TGTGCCAGCAGTCTAGCGGGACAGACCTACGAGCAGTACTTC.

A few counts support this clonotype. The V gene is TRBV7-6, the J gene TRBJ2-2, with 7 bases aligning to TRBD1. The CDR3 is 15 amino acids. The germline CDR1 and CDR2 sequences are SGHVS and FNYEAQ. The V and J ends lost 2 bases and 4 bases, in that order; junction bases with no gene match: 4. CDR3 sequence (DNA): TGTGCCAGCAGCTTAAAAGGGGGCATCACCGGGGAGCTGTTTTTT. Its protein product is CASSLKGGITGELFF.

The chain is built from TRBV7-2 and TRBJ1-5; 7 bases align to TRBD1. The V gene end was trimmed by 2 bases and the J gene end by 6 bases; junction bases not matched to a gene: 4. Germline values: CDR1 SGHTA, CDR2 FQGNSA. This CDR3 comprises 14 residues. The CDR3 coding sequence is TGTGCCAGCAGCTTACGACAGGGTTTTCAGCCCCAGCATTTT. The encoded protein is CASSLRQGFQPQHF.

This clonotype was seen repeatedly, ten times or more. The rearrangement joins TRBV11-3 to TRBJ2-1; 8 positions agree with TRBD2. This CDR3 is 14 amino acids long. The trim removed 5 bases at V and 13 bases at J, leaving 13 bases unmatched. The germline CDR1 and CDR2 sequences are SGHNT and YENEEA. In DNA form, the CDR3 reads TGTGCCAGCAGCCCCTCTAGCGGGTGGGAGACCCAGTTCTTC. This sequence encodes CASSPSSGWETQFF. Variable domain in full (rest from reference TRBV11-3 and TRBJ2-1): EAGVVQSPRYKIIEKKQPVAFWCNPISGHNTLYWYLQNLGQGPELLIRYENEEAVDDSQLPKDRFSAERLKGVDSTLKIQPAELGDSAVYLCASSPSSGWETQFFGPGTRLTVL.

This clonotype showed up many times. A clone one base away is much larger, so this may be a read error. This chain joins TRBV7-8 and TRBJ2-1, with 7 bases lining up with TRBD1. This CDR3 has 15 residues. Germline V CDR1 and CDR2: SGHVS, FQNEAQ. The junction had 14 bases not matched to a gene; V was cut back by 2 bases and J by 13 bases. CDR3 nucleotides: TGTGCCAGCAGCTTATACCCGACAGGGCAAGAGACCCAGTTCTTC. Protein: CASSLYPTGQETQFF.

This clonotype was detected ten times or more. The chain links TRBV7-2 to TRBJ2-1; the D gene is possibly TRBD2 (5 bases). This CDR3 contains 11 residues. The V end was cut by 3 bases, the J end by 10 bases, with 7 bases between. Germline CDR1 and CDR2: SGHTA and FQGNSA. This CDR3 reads CASSLGVEQFF. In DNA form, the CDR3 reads TGTGCCAGCAGCTTGGGAGTCGAGCAGTTCTTC.

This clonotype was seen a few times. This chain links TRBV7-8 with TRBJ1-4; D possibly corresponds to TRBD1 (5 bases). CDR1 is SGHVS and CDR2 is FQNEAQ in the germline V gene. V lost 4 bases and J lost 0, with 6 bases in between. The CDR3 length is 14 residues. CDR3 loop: CASSWTTTNEKLFF. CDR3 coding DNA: TGTGCCAGCAGCTGGACAACAACTAATGAAAAACTGTTTTTT.

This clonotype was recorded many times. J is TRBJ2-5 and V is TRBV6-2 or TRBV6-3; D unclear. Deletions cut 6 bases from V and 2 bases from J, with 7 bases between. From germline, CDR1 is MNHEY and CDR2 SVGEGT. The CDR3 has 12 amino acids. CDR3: CASRTNQETQYF. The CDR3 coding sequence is TGTGCCAGCAGAACGAATCAAGAGACCCAGTACTTC.

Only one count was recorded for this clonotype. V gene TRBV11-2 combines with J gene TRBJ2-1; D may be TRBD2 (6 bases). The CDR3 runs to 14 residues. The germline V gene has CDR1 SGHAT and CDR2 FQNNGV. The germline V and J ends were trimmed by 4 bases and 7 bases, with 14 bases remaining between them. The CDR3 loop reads CASSSGEAVNEQFF. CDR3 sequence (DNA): TGTGCCAGCAGCTCCGGGGAGGCGGTTAATGAGCAGTTCTTC. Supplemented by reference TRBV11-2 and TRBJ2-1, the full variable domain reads EAGVAQSPRYKIIEKRQSVAFWCNPISGHATLYWYQQILGQGPKLLIQFQNNGVVDDSQLPKDRFSAERLKGVDSTLKIQPAKLEDSAVYLCASSSGEAVNEQFFGPGTRLTVL.

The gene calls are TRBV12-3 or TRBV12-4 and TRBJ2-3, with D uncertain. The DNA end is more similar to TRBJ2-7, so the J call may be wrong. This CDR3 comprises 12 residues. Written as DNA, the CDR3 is TGTGCCAGCAGTTTAGCACTTTACGAGCAGTACTTC. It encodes CASSLALYEQYF.

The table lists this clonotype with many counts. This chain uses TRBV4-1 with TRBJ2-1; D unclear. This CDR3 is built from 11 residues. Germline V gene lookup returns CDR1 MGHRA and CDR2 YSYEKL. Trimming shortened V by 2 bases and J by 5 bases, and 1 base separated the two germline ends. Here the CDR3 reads CASSQNNEQFF. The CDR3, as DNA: TGCGCCAGCAGCCAAAACAATGAGCAGTTCTTC.

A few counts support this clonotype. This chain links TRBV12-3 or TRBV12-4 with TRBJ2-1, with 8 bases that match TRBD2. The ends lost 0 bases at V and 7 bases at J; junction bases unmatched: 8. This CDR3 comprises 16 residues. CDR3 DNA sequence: TGTGCCAGCAGTTTAGCAAAGCGGGAGAGGGGGAATGAGCAGTTCTTC. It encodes CASSLAKRERGNEQFF.

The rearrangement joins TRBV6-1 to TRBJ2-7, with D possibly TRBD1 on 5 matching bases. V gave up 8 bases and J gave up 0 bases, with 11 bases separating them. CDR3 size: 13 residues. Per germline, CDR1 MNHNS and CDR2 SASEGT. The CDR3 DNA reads TGTGCCAGCCGTATAGACAGCTCCTACGAGCAGTACTTC. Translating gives CASRIDSSYEQYF.

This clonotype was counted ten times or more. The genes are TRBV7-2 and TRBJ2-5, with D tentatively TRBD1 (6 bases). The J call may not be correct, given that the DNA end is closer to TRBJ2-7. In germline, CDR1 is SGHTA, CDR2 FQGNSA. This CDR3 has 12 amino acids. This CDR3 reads CASSEQGIEQYF. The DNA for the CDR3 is TGTGCCAGCAGCGAACAGGGTATCGAGCAGTACTTC.

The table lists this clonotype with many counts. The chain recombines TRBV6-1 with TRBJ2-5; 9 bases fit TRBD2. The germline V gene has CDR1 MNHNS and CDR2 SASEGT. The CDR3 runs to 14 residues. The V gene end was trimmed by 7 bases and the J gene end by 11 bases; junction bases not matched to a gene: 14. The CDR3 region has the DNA TGTGCCAGCAACTTAGCGGGAGCTGGCGATGAGCAGTACTTC. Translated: CASNLAGAGDEQYF.

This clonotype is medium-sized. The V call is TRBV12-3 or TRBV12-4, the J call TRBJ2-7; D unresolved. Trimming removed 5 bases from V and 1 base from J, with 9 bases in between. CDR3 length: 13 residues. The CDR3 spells CASSPAPSYEQYF. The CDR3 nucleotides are TGTGCCAGCAGTCCCGCTCCTTCCTACGAGCAGTACTTC.

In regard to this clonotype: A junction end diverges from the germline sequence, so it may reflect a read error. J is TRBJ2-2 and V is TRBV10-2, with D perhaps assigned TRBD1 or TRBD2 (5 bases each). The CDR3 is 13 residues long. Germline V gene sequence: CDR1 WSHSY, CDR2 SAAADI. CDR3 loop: CASQAVNTGALYF. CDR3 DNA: TGCGCCAGCCAGGCTGTGAACACCGGGGCGCTGTATTTT.

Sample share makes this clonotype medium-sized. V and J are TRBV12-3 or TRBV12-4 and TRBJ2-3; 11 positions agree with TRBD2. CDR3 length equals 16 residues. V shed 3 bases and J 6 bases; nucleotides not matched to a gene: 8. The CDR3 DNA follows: TGTGCCAGCAGTTTGCCCGGGACTAGCGGTTCTGATACGCAGTATTTT. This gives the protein CASSLPGTSGSDTQYF.

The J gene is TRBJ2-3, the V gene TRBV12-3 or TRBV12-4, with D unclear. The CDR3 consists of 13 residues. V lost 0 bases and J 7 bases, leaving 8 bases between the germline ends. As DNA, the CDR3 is TGTGCCAGCAGTTTAGCCGAGATGTATACGCAGTATTTT. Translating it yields CASSLAEMYTQYF.

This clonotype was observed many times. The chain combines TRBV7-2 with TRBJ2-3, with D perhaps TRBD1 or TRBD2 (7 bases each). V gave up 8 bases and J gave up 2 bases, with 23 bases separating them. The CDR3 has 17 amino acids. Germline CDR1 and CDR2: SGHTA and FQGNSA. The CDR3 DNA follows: TGTGCCAGCCGTCGCCGAGCAGGGGGGGGGAACACAGATACGCAGTATTTT. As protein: CASRRRAGGGNTDTQYF.